The T cell receptor beta chain under discussion was sequenced for a study of molecular identifiers for immune sequencing clone quantification. The study's findings and limits: Over 97% of effector molecules, but under 1% in naive cells, were held by clones with more than 20 RNA copies. Identical TCR molecules can share a barcode, and this sharing could underestimate highly expanded clone sizes.

Sorting captured naive CD8 T cells as CD8+CD4-CCR7+CD45RA+. CDR1 is MNHEY, CDR2 SMNVEV, per germline (reference sequence). This CDR3 comprises 14 residues. Regarding this clonotype: Its cognate antigen is unknown. One base away lies a much larger clone, so this may be a sequencing read error.

TCRdb fed the PCR reads into MiXCR, producing one record per CDR3 protein. Of 550,000 to 750,000 distinct CDR3 sequences listed, around 20% are singletons. J is TRBJ2-3 and V is TRBV27; 7 bases are a match to TRBD2. This TCR came from a human donor in good health. Some libraries in this study had Jurkat cell RNA spiked in. Sequenced sample: naive CD8+ T cells from blood, with Jurkat cell RNA spiked in. Subset given: FACS-sorted CD8+CD4-CCR7+CD45RA+ naive T cells. The CDR3 bases are TGTGCCAGCGAGGTGCGGCGGGGGTTAGATACGCGGTATTTT. Encoded protein: CASEVRRGLDTRYF.